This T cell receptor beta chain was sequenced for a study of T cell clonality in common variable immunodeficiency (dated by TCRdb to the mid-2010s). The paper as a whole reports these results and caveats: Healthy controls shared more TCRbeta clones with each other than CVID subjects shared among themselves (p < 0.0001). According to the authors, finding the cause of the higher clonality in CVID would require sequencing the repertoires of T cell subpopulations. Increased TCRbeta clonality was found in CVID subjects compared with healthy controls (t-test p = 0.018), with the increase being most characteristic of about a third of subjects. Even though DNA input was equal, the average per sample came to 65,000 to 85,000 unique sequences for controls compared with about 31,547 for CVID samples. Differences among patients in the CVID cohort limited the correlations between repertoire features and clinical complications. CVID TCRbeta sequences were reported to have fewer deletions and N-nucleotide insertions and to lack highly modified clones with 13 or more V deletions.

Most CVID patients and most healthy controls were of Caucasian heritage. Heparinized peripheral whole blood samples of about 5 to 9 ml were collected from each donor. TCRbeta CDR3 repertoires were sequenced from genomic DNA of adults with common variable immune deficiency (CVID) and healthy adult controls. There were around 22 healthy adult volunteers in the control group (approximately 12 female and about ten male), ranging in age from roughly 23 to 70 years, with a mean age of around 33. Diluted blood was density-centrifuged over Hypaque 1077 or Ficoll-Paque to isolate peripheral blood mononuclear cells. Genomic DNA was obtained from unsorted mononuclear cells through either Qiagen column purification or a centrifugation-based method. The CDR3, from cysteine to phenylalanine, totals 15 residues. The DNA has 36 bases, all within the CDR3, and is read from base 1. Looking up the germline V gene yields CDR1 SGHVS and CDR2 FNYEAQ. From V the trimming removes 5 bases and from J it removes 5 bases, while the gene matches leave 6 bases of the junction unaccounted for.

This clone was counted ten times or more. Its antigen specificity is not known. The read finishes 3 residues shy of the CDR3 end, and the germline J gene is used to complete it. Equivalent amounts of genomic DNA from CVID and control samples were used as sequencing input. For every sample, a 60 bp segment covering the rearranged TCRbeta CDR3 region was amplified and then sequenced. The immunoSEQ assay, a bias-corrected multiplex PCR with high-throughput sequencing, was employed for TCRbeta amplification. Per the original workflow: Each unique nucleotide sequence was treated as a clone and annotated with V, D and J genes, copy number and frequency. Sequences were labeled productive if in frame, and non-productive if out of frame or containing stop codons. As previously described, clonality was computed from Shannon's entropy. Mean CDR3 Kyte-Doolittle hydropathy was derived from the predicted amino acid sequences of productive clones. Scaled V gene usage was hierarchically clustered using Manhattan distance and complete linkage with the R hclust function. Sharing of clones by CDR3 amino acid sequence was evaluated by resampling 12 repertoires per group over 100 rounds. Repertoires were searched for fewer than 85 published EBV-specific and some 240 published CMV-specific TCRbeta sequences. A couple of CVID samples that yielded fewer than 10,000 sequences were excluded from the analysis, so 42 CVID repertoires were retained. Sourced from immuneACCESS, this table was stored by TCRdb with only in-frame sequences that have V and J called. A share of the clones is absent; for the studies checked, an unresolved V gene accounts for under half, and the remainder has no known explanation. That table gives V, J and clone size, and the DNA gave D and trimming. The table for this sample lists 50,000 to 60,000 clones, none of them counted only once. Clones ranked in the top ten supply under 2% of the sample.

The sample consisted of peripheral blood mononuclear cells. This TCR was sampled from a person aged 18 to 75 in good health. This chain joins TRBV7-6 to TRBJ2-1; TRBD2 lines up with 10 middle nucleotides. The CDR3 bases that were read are TGTGCCAGCAGCCCCTTAGCGGGAGGCAACAATGAG. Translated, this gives CASSPLAGGNNE. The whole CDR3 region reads CASSPLAGGNNEQFF.